This TCR beta chain was identified during a study of T cell responses to AZD1222 COVID-19 vaccine. Germline V gene sequence: CDR1 LNHDA, CDR2 SQIVND (reference sequence). This CDR3 contains 15 residues. Trimming cost V 5 bases and J 8 bases, with 18 bases left between them. The method was immunoSEQ multiplex PCR; TCRdb's version includes in-frame clones alone and lacks a portion of them. The sample lists tens of thousands of clones, around 89% occurring once. Sequencing used peripheral blood, obtained on day 0 of AZD1222 vaccination. This receptor was identified in an adult in good health. V gene TRBV19 combines with J gene TRBJ1-4; no definite D call. The CDR3 sequence: CASSAPTSAGEKLFF. The CDR3 nucleotides read TGTGCCAGTAGTGCTCCAACCTCGGCTGGAGAAAAACTGTTTTTT. Together with reference TRBV19 and TRBJ1-4, the CDR3 gives the full variable domain: DGGITQSPKYLFRKEGQNVTLSCEQNLNHDAMYWYRQDPGQGLRLIYYSQIVNDFQKGDIAEGYSVSREKKESFPLTVTSAQKNPTAFYLCASSAPTSAGEKLFFGSGTQLSVL.